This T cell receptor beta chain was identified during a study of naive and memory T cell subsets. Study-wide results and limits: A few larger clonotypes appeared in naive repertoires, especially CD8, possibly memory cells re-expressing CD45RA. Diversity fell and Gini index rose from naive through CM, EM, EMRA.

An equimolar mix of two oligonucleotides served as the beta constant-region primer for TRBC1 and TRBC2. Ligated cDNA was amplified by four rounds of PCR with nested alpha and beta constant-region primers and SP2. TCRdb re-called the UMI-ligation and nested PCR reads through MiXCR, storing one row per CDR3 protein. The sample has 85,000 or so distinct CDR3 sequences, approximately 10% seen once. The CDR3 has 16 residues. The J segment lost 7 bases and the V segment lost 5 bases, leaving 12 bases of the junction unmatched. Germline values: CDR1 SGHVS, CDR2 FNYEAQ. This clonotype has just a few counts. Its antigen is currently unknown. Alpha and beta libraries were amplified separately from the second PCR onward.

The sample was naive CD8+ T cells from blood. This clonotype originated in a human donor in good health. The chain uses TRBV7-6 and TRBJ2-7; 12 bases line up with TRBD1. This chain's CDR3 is CASSPRDRGRVKEQYF. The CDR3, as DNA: TGTGCCAGCAGCCCCCGGGACAGGGGGCGAGTTAAGGAGCAGTACTTC.